Described below is a single TCR beta chain sequence and its context. Antigen unknown. Researchers gathered lesional scalp punch biopsies and peripheral blood from patients with alopecia areata. Extraction of RNA preceded its reverse transcription into cDNA, which served as the sequencing template. Measured with immunoSEQ multiplex PCR; TCRdb has only the in-frame clones, and not every one. This repertoire shows 150,000 to 200,000 clones, 59% found once; its top ten account for roughly 15%. The CDR3 loop spans 11 amino acids. Trimming took off 5 bases at V and 7 bases at J, with 8 bases between the two ends. Per the germline V gene, CDR1 is MNHEY and CDR2 is SVGAGI. The sample belongs to a study of CD8+ T cells in alopecia areata. Study information: Treated patients were given 5 to 10 mg oral tofacitinib twice daily. After 6 to 18 months of tofacitinib, follow-up continued 6 months off drug. Study-wide points: For lesional scalp, especially alopecia totalis/universalis, clonality was higher than in normal scalp.

The sequence was collected from a human donor with alopecia areata. This chain uses TRBV6-5 with TRBJ1-2; D not certain. The sequences come from CD4+ T cells sorted from blood, collected at week 0. CDR3 DNA: TGTGCCAGCAGTGGAAAGGTTGGCTACACCTTC. This codes for CASSGKVGYTF.